This T cell receptor beta chain was recorded in a study of blood T cell repertoires in COVID-19. Turning to the study itself: Spain, Italy and the United States supplied samples that represented acute and convalescent COVID-19.

Per germline, CDR1 MNHEY and CDR2 SMNVEV (reference sequence). This CDR3 is built from 16 residues. Trimming took off 8 bases at V and 2 bases at J, with 19 bases between the two ends. As originally analysed: Cell counts per sample came from amplifying reference gene primers. Assay used: immunoSEQ multiplex PCR; TCRdb lists only in-frame clones, some missing. V, J and clone size were drawn from that table, and D and trimming were deduced from the DNA. The sample yields roughly 70,000 clones, about four fifths seen once. This clonotype was sampled from a man in his 70s who had recovered from COVID-19. The V call is TRBV27, the J call TRBJ1-5, with D possibly matching TRBD1 (5 bases). Specimen: peripheral blood. In DNA form, the CDR3 reads TGTGCCAGCGGTCCGGGTGGGGGGGAAGGCAATCAGCCCCAGCATTTT. Encoded protein: CASGPGGGEGNQPQHF.